This T cell receptor (beta chain) was profiled in a study of shared clonotypes between healthy human individuals. Study information: The composition of the donors was a couple of women and a few men aged 18 to 49. General observations from the study: Relative to memory subsets, naive subsets generally showed larger estimated richness. Rarefaction curves obtained for sorted subsets showed sequencing incomplete despite large depth. Clonotypes shared by all four donors outscored non-shared clonotypes in generation probability.

Naivety among CD8 cells was defined by CD45RO negativity and positive CCR7 selection, thereby excluding terminally differentiated effector memory CD45RA+ cells. Notes on this clone: The antigen is not known.

TCRdb's table, derived via immunoSEQ multiplex PCR, lists solely in-frame clones and lacks some. This sample yields fewer than 800,000 clones, of which 90% to 95% are seen a single time; 24% belongs to the top ten. The CDR3 has 14 amino acids. Looked up from germline, CDR1 is MNHEY and CDR2 is SMNVEV (reference sequence). V trimming: 5 bases; J trimming: 2 bases; junction bases outside the gene matches: 3. The sequence was collected from a man aged 25-45 years in good health. The genes are TRBV27 and TRBJ2-1, with TRBD2 matching over 7 bases. Sequences were obtained from naive CD8+ T cells sorted from blood. CDR3 sequence (DNA): TGTGCCAGCAGTCGCGGGAGTACCTACAATGAGCAGTTCTTC. Its translation: CASSRGSTYNEQFF.